The T cell receptor (beta chain) under discussion was sequenced for a study of molecular identifiers for immune sequencing clone quantification (dated by TCRdb to 2016 to 2019). For the study in its entirety: For a replicate experiment, RNA from roughly 18,000 or 92,000 naive CD8 T cells was divided into five aliquots, and four of the five aliquots were sequenced. This methods study used CD8 T cells to benchmark TCR RNA copy counting and molecular-identifier clustering-based TCR repertoire sequencing (MIDCIRS). Here is what the overall study found, with its caveats: A single cell's worth of spiked-in Jurkat TCR RNA was reported detectable even among around 970,000 naive CD8 T cells. Naive libraries contained spiked-in Jurkat TCR RNA (approximately 10 copies' worth), which is not part of the donor repertoire. Identical TCR molecules sharing a barcode could cause highly expanded clone sizes to be underestimated. When barcode sub-clustering was not used, chimeric consensus sequences inflated TCR diversity, with chimeras reaching as high as 47%. In CMV-specific effector cells, clones with more than 20 RNA copies contained over 99% of molecules, whereas in naive cells such clones contained under 1% of molecules. Modeling estimated about three recovered TCR RNA copies per cell, compared with about ten by digital PCR, which implies 30% to 35% capture efficiency.

The library was built by means of PCR. Sequencing instrument: NextSeq 500. Preparation of bulk TCR libraries followed a previously described approach, with the TCR primers listed in Table S5. The Qiagen AllPrep DNA/RNA kit was used to purify total RNA. Before analysis, reads from multiple sequencing runs of the same library were pooled. The authors processed their data as follows. Reads were retained only if the reads had an exact TCR constant sequence, and the retained reads were trimmed to 150 nt and grouped according to their 12-nt molecular barcodes. Reads within each barcode group were sub-clustered using a 15% Levenshtein threshold, and quality-weighted consensus sequences were constructed for each RNA molecule. Non-functional sequences were removed, as were lower-count sequences one edit away from another. Barcode sub-clusters with fewer than 20% of the maximum read count were removed, based on fitting two negative binomial distributions. TCRdb handled the public reads itself, with Q25 trimming in fastp and clone calling in MiXCR, and kept productive beta chains. Rows are unified per CDR3 protein, each entry keeping the most common DNA and genes. The V and J calls, along with clone size, are taken from TCRdb and not from the paper's own processing. The sample includes about 100,000 distinct CDR3 sequences, with roughly 38% observed a single time. Of the sample, less than 5.5% falls within the top ten clones.

Naive CD8 T cell libraries were made from around 18,000 to 910,000 sorted cells using 10%, 30% or 50% of purified RNA. Naive CD8 T cells, defined as CD8+CD4-CCR7+CD45RA+, were FACS-sorted into RLT Plus buffer on a BD FACSAria II. To test detection sensitivity, Jurkat RNA equal to about nine TCR copies was added to samples of about 20,000-1,000,000 naive CD8 T cells. CD8 T cells were enriched with RosetteSep CD8+ T Cell Enrichment Cocktail and Ficoll-Paque, followed by ACK red cell lysis. A remark on this clonotype: Its antigen remains undetermined. Base qualities are not at hand, and no much larger clone is one base apart.

This receptor was taken from a human donor in good health. Some libraries in this study had Jurkat cell RNA spiked in. Material: naive CD8+ T cells from blood, with Jurkat cell RNA spiked in. The cell subset or site label on this specimen signifies: FACS-sorted CD8+CD4-CCR7+CD45RA+ naive T cells.

CDR3 region: CASSVGLAVFQETQYF. The DNA sequence is given as TGTGCCAGCAGCGTAGGACTAGCGGTCTTCCAAGAGACCCAGTACTTC. This receptor chain uses TRBV9 and TRBJ2-5; TRBD2 lines up with 9 middle nucleotides. The germline V gene specifies SGDLS as CDR1 and YYNGEE as CDR2. The CDR3 sequence holds 16 residues, the cysteine and phenylalanine included. Just the 48-base CDR3 DNA is kept, in frame starting at base 1. The germline V and J ends show losses of 0 bases and 1 base respectively, and no gene match explains 4 bases of the junction.